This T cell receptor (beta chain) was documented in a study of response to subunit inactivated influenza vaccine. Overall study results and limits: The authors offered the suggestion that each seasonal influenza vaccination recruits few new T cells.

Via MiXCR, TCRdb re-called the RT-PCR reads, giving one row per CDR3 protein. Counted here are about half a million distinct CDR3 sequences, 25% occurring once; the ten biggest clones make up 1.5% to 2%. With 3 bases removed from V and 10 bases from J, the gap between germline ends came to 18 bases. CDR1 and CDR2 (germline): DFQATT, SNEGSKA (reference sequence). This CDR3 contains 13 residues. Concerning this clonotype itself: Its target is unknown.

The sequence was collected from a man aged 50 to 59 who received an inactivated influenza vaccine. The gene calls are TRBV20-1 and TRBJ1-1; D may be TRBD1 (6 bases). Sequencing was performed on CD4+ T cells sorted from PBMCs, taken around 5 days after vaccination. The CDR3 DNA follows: TGCAGTGCTAGGGATAAGGGGGTCCTGAGAGCTTTCTTT. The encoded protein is CSARDKGVLRAFF.